Listed below are T cell receptor beta chains from one sample, sequenced in a study of shared T cell receptors in the human thymus. This table comes from immunoSEQ multiplex PCR, and its TCRdb copy is limited to in-frame clones, with some not included. The sample carries more than 550,000 clones, approximately 85% recorded once. Another study also made use of these data, one on human thymus T cells.

Sequences were obtained from thymocytes. All receptors come from a girl younger than two with a congenital heart defect. Both conserved end residues are part of each CDR3. The D gene is left open where the match is weak. Size tells how often a clone was seen (once, few, many) or the class of an expanded clone, and some rows leave it out.

CDR3 protein: CASSQVGGNSRAYEQYF; CDR3 DNA: TGTGCCAGCAGCCAAGTCGGGGGGAACAGTCGGGCCTACGAGCAGTACTTC; J gene: TRBJ2-7; V gene: TRBV14; clone size: few; D gene: TRBD2
CDR3 protein: CASSPMKSGRDTGELFF; CDR3 DNA: TGTGCCAGCAGCCCCATGAAAAGCGGGCGAGACACCGGGGAGCTGTTTTTT; J gene: TRBJ2-2; V gene: TRBV11-2; clone size: .; D gene: .
CDR3 protein: CASSLRSAGVGRDEKLFF; CDR3 DNA: TGCGCCAGCAGCTTGAGATCGGCAGGGGTAGGGAGGGATGAAAAACTGTTTTTT; J gene: TRBJ1-4; V gene: TRBV5-1; clone size: .; D gene: .
CDR3 protein: CARSVRGGTDTQYF; CDR3 DNA: TGTGCCAGAAGTGTCCGGGGGGGCACAGATACGCAGTATTTT; J gene: TRBJ2-3; V gene: TRBV2; clone size: .; D gene: TRBD2
CDR3 protein: CATSEKTGATNEKLFF; CDR3 DNA: TGTGCCACCAGCGAAAAGACAGGGGCGACTAATGAAAAACTGTTTTTT; J gene: TRBJ1-4; V gene: TRBV15; clone size: .; D gene: TRBD1
CDR3 protein: CASSCDCKMNTEAFF; CDR3 DNA: TGTGCCAGCAGTTGCGATTGTAAAATGAACACTGAAGCTTTCTTT; J gene: TRBJ1-1; V gene: TRBV28; clone size: .; D gene: .
CDR3 protein: CASRITDRGFYGYTF; CDR3 DNA: TGTGCCAGCAGAATTACCGACAGGGGATTCTATGGCTACACCTTC; J gene: TRBJ1-2; V gene: TRBV6-6; clone size: .; D gene: TRBD1
CDR3 protein: CASSLGQGPYEQYF; CDR3 DNA: TGTGCCAGCAGCTTGGGACAGGGGCCCTACGAGCAGTACTTC; J gene: TRBJ2-7; V gene: TRBV5-4; clone size: few; D gene: TRBD1
CDR3 protein: CAIRGLNYGYTF; CDR3 DNA: TGTGCCATCAGGGGACTGAACTATGGCTACACCTTC; J gene: TRBJ1-2; V gene: TRBV10-3; clone size: .; D gene: .
CDR3 protein: CSVEASTGLAGEGGQYF; CDR3 DNA: TGCAGCGTTGAAGCCTCAACGGGACTAGCGGGGGAGGGTGGCCAGTACTTC; J gene: TRBJ2-5; V gene: TRBV29-1; clone size: .; D gene: TRBD2
CDR3 protein: CASRGRQGEAFF; CDR3 DNA: TGTGCCAGCAGGGGACGACAGGGCGAAGCTTTCTTT; J gene: TRBJ1-1; V gene: TRBV5-6; clone size: once; D gene: TRBD1
CDR3 protein: CASSSGTVTSGGLPYEQYF; CDR3 DNA: TGTGCCAGCAGCTCGGGGACGGTGACTAGCGGGGGACTTCCATACGAGCAGTACTTC; J gene: TRBJ2-7; V gene: TRBV5-4; clone size: .; D gene: TRBD2
CDR3 protein: CASSFRRESNQPQHF; CDR3 DNA: TGTGCCAGCAGCTTCCGCAGGGAAAGCAATCAGCCCCAGCATTTT; J gene: TRBJ1-5; V gene: TRBV5-6; clone size: few; D gene: .